This T cell receptor beta chain was profiled in a study of T-cell memory formation after mild COVID-19. Across the study: Most TCR clusters belonged to a single donor.

From the 5' RACE reads, TCRdb called clonotypes with MiXCR, one entry per CDR3 protein. The data hold 300,000 to 400,000 distinct CDR3 sequences, with approximately 29% observed a single time. The V end was cut by 1 base, the J end by 3 bases, with 7 bases between. CDR3 size: 14 residues. Germline CDR1 and CDR2: LGHDT and YNNKEL (reference sequence). A remark on this clonotype: What it binds is not known.

The study, taken as a whole, reports: Pre-infection memory held some responding clones, suggesting pre-existing cross-reactive T cells responded. A second wave of clones peaked on day 37, and their SARS-CoV-2 specificity went unconfirmed. Day 15 to 85 contracting clones showed balanced CD4/CD8; later expanders leaned CD4+.

The receptor was isolated from an adult woman who had mild COVID-19 (a few samples of this study predate the infection). Cell type and time point are not known. The chain recombines TRBV3-1 with TRBJ1-5; perhaps TRBD1 as D (6 bases). The sample consisted of PBMCs or a T cell subset sorted from them (not recorded which). The CDR3 is CASSQGTDNQPQHF. As DNA, the CDR3 is TGTGCCAGCAGCCAAGGGACAGACAATCAGCCCCAGCATTTT.